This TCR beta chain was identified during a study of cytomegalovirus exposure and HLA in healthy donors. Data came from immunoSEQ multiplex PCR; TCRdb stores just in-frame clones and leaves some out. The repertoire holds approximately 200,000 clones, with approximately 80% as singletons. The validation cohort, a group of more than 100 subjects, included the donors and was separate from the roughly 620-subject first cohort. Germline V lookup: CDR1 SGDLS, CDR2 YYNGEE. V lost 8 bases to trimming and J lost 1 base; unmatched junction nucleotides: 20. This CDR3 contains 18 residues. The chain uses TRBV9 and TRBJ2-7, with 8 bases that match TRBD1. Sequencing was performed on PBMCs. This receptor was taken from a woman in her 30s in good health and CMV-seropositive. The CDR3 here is CARIRGPRGRRGSYEQYF. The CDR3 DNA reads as TGTGCCAGGATAAGGGGCCCCAGGGGGCGGCGGGGATCCTACGAGCAGTACTTC.